This TCR beta chain stems from a study of blood T cell repertoires in COVID-19. The CDR3 has 13 amino acids. V lost 6 bases to trimming and J lost 2 bases; unmatched junction nucleotides: 4. This clone was seen ten or more times. Clones were sequenced by immunoSEQ multiplex PCR, and TCRdb holds only the in-frame ones, with some missing. Found here are about 300,000 clones, approximately 88% of them singletons; the top ten hold more than 1.1%. V usage is TRBV12-3 or TRBV12-4 and J usage is TRBJ2-7; 7 nucleotides agree with TRBD2. The clonotype comes from a human donor with COVID-19, enrolled during active disease. The donor label of this sample is uncertain. The sequencing input was peripheral blood. The CDR3 loop is CASRGEGPYEQYF. CDR3 nucleotide sequence: TGTGCCAGCAGAGGGGAGGGCCCCTACGAGCAGTACTTC.